This T cell receptor beta chain was identified during a study of T cell responses to AZD1222 COVID-19 vaccine. Looking at the study overall: Second-dose intervals near 4 or 12 weeks were combined.

The CDR3 runs to 13 residues. Germline V gene data show CDR1 as SEHNR and CDR2 as FQNEAQ (reference sequence). The V gene lost 3 bases and the J gene lost 8 bases, with 10 bases spanning the gap. Profiling relied on immunoSEQ multiplex PCR, and the TCRdb table lists in-frame clones only, not all of them. The table includes some 96,000 clones, 70% to 90% detected once. The input for sequencing was peripheral blood, taken on day 0 of AZD1222 vaccination. The rearrangement links TRBV7-9 to TRBJ1-4; no firm D call. The receptor was isolated from an adult in good health. The CDR3 DNA sequence: TGTGCCAGCAGCTTCATCTCCAACGAAAAACTGTTTTTT. Its protein product is CASSFISNEKLFF.